The 20 T cell receptor beta chains listed next were all sequenced from one sample in a study of cytomegalovirus exposure and HLA in healthy donors. Amplification used 60 Vbeta primers and 13 Jbeta primers. Only in-frame clones appear in the TCRdb table, and some are missing; sequencing was by immunoSEQ multiplex PCR. The data show 150,000 to 200,000 clones, around 81% seen once. Input material: PBMCs. The origin of the receptors is a woman between 18 and 29 years old in good health and CMV-seropositive.

This clone is deemed medium-sized. V and J are TRBV7-9 and TRBJ2-7; D unresolved. Germline lookup yields CDR1 SEHNR and CDR2 FQNEAQ (reference sequence). V dropped 3 bases and J dropped 1 base, with 13 bases sitting between them. This CDR3 has 15 amino acids. The CDR3 loop is CASSFSLAASYEQYF. CDR3 bases: TGTGCCAGCAGCTTTTCATTGGCAGCGTCCTACGAGCAGTACTTC.

The chain carries TRBV4-1 and TRBJ1-2; D is unresolved. V lost 1 base and J lost 5, with 14 bases in between. Germline values: CDR1 MGHRA, CDR2 YSYEKL. The CDR3 contains 15 residues. For the CDR3, the DNA is TGCGCCAGCAGCCAAGTGAGAGAAAAATTTTATGGCTACACCTTC. Protein: CASSQVREKFYGYTF.

The rearrangement links TRBV5-1 to TRBJ2-5; 8 bases are a match to TRBD1. Germline CDR1 reads SGHRS; CDR2 reads YFSETQ. The length of the CDR3 is 15 residues. The V gene end was trimmed by 1 base and the J gene end by 5 bases; junction bases not matched to a gene: 7. The CDR3 sequence is CASSLNVGQEETQYF. CDR3 bases: TGCGCCAGCAGCTTGAATGTGGGACAGGAGGAGACCCAGTACTTC.

The rearrangement joins TRBV6-6 to TRBJ1-2, with TRBD1 matching 7 bases. V shed 5 bases and J 12 bases; nucleotides not matched to a gene: 9. Germline CDR1 is MNHNY and CDR2 is SVGAGI (reference sequence). CDR3 length equals 12 residues. The CDR3 spells CASSGGTAGDTF. In DNA form, the CDR3 reads TGTGCCAGCAGTGGCGGGACAGCAGGCGACACCTTC.

The chain joins TRBV6-1 to TRBJ1-1; TRBD1 aligns across 8 bases. CDR3 length equals 15 residues. V was clipped by 2 bases and J by 1 base; unmatched bases: 3. Germline-derived CDR1 and CDR2 are MNHNS and SASEGT. CDR3: CASSETDRANTEAFF. CDR3 sequence (DNA): TGTGCCAGCAGTGAAACGGACAGGGCGAACACTGAAGCTTTCTTT.

The chain employs TRBV7-2 and TRBJ2-1; 8 nucleotides line up with TRBD2. In germline, CDR1 is SGHTA, CDR2 FQGNSA. The CDR3 runs 17 residues. V was pared by 1 base and J by 5 bases, with 10 bases of the junction left unmatched. The DNA of the CDR3 is TGTGCCAGCAGCTTAGTTTGGGCGGGGGGCTACGACAATGAGCAGTTCTTC. Translated, it gives CASSLVWAGGYDNEQFF.

The CDR3 DNA follows: TGTGCCAGCAGTCCAGGGGAAATTGGTGGCTACACCTTC. Translated, it gives CASSPGEIGGYTF. The V gene is TRBV6-4, the J gene TRBJ1-2; D possibly corresponds to TRBD1 (6 bases). The CDR3 extends over 13 amino acids. In germline, CDR1 is MRHNA, CDR2 SNTAGT. Deletions cut 5 bases from V and 7 bases from J, with 14 bases between.

DNA for the CDR3: TGTGCCAGCAGCGCTAATAGACTCGCGAACACCGGGGAGCTGTTTTTT. Amino acids: CASSANRLANTGELFF. This chain uses TRBV7-2 with TRBJ2-2, with unresolved D. This CDR3 comprises 16 residues. Trimming took 5 bases from V and 0 from J, leaving 13 bases between them. In germline, CDR1 is SGHTA, CDR2 FQGNSA. Looking up the rest from reference TRBV7-2 and TRBJ2-2 gives the full variable domain: GAGVSQSPSNKVTEKGKDVELRCDPISGHTALYWYRQSLGQGLEFLIYFQGNSAPDKSGLPSDRFSAERTGGSVSTLTIQRTQQEDSAVYLCASSANRLANTGELFFGEGSRLTVL.

The V call is TRBV4-2, the J call TRBJ2-3; no definite D call. Trimming stripped 1 base from V and 2 bases from J, with 10 bases between. In germline, CDR1 is LGHNA, CDR2 YNFKEQ. CDR3 length: 15 amino acids. The CDR3 loop reads CASSQGWSATDTQYF. CDR3 sequence (DNA): TGTGCCAGCAGCCAAGGGTGGAGTGCCACAGATACGCAGTATTTT.

The V gene is TRBV9, the J gene TRBJ1-2, with D perhaps matching TRBD1 (5 bases). Trimming shortened V by 4 bases and J by 5 bases, and 18 bases separated the two germline ends. Germline V gene lookup returns CDR1 SGDLS and CDR2 YYNGEE. The CDR3 length is 15 residues. The DNA for the CDR3 is TGTGCCAGCAGCCAGTGGGGGGACTACCGTTATGGCTACACCTTC. Translating it yields CASSQWGDYRYGYTF.

This chain's CDR3 is CASSQGGRTSGQETQYF. Written as DNA, the CDR3 is TGCGCCAGCAGCCAAGGGGGAAGGACTAGCGGTCAAGAGACCCAGTACTTC. The rearrangement links TRBV4-1 to TRBJ2-5; TRBD2 aligns across 10 bases. Germline V gives CDR1 MGHRA, CDR2 YSYEKL. The trim removed 1 base at V and 2 bases at J, leaving 7 bases unmatched. The CDR3 covers 17 residues.

This chain connects TRBV7-2 to TRBJ1-1; the D is unclear. Deletions cut 1 base from V and 1 base from J, with 7 bases between. The CDR3 consists of 14 residues. Germline-derived CDR1 and CDR2 are SGHTA and FQGNSA. This CDR3 reads CASSLGLSNTEAFF. The CDR3 region has the DNA TGTGCCAGCAGCTTAGGGCTTTCGAACACTGAAGCTTTCTTT.

The V call is TRBV15, the J call TRBJ1-1, with 7 bases that match TRBD1. The CDR3 has 17 amino acids. The V segment lost 1 base and the J segment 1 base; nucleotides outside the gene matches: 9. The germline V gene has CDR1 LNHNV and CDR2 YYDKDF (reference sequence). The CDR3 DNA reads TGTGCCACCAGCAGAGTCATCGGGACAGTTGAGAACACTGAAGCTTTCTTT. The encoded protein is CATSRVIGTVENTEAFF.

The chain links TRBV28 to TRBJ2-7; D unresolved. Germline-derived CDR1 and CDR2 are MDHEN and SYDVKM. Trimming removed 7 bases from V and 0 bases from J, with 4 bases in between. The CDR3 covers 11 residues. The CDR3 here is CASTSSYEQYF. The CDR3 DNA is TGTGCCAGCACGAGCTCCTACGAGCAGTACTTC.

The CDR3 spells CASSADRAGYTF. CDR3 DNA: TGTGCCAGCAGCGCCGACAGGGCTGGCTACACCTTC. V gene TRBV7-6 combines with J gene TRBJ1-2; 7 nucleotides line up with TRBD1. V dropped 5 bases and J dropped 7; count of bases not matched to a gene: 4. The CDR3 spans 12 residues. Germline V gene sequence: CDR1 SGHVS, CDR2 FNYEAQ.

This chain uses TRBV2 with TRBJ2-7, with 10 nucleotides matching TRBD1. The CDR3 sequence is 14 residues long. With V trimmed by 5 bases and J by 6 bases, 7 bases remained unmatched. The germline CDR1 and CDR2 sequences are SNHLY and FYNNEI. The CDR3 DNA sequence: TGTGCCAGCAGTTTCGTGACAGGGGGCGGCGAGCAGTACTTC. This gives the protein CASSFVTGGGEQYF.

The chain carries TRBV6-1 and TRBJ1-5; 7 nucleotides align to TRBD1. The V gene end was trimmed by 7 bases and the J gene end by 0 bases; junction bases not matched to a gene: 6. There are 15 residues in the CDR3. Germline V gives CDR1 MNHNS, CDR2 SASEGT. DNA for the CDR3: TGTGCCAGCAAGATAGGGGGCCGTAGCAATCAGCCCCAGCATTTT. Encoded protein: CASKIGGRSNQPQHF.

The CDR3 sequence is CASSPQGATEAFF. CDR3 DNA: TGTGCCAGCTCACCACAGGGGGCGACTGAAGCTTTCTTT. The chain carries TRBV18 and TRBJ1-1; 7 nucleotides align to TRBD1. Germline trimming cut 1 base from V and 5 bases from J; bases unmatched to any gene: 1. Germline V gives CDR1 KGHSH, CDR2 LQKENI. CDR3 length: 13 amino acids.

The chain recombines TRBV7-6 with TRBJ2-5; weak D call: TRBD2 (5 bases). With 1 base removed from V and 5 bases from J, the gap between germline ends came to 11 bases. Germline V lookup: CDR1 SGHVS, CDR2 FNYEAQ. The CDR3 runs 14 residues. CDR3 residues: CASSLVEGWETQYF. Here the CDR3 DNA reads TGTGCCAGCAGCTTAGTAGAGGGTTGGGAGACCCAGTACTTC.

The V gene is TRBV6-4, the J gene TRBJ2-7; D perhaps matches TRBD1 (6 bases). V was pared by 6 bases and J by 3 bases, with 12 bases between. The germline V gene has CDR1 MRHNA and CDR2 SNTAGT. The CDR3 is 13 amino acids. Here the CDR3 reads CASRRQVRYEQYF. DNA of the CDR3: TGTGCCAGCAGACGACAGGTTCGCTACGAGCAGTACTTC.